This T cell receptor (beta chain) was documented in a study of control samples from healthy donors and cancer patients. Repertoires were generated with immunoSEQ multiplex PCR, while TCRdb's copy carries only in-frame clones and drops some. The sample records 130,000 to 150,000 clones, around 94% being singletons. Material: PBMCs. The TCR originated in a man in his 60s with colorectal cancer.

The DNA for the CDR3 is TGCAGTGCTAGTGGGAGCGGCCAAGAGACCCAGTACTTC. It yields the protein CSASGSGQETQYF. The gene calls are TRBV20-1 and TRBJ2-5, with D perhaps TRBD2 (5 bases). This CDR3 has 13 amino acids. CDR1 is DFQATT, CDR2 SNEGSKA, per germline (reference sequence). The ends were cut back, 3 bases at V and 1 base at J, with 9 bases in the middle.